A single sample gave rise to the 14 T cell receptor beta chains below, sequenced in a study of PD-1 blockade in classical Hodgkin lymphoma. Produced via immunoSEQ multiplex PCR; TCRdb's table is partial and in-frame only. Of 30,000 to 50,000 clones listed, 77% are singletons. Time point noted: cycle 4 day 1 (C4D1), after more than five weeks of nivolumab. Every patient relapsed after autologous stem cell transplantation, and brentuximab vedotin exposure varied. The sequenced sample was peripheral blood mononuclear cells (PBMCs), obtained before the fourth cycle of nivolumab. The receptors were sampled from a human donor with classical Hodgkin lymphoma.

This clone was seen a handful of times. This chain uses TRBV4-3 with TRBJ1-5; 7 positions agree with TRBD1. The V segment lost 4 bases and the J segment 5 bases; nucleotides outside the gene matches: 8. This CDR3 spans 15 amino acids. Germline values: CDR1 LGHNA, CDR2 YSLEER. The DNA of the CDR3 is TGCGCCAGCAGCCTTAGTAGGGACAGCGATCAGCCCCAGCATTTT. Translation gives CASSLSRDSDQPQHF.

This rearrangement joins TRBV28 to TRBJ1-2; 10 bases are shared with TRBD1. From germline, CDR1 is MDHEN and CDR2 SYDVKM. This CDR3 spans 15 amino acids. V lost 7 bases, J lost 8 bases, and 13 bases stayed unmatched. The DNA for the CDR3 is TGTGCCAGCACCTTCGTACGGGACAGGGGATTCGGCTACACCTTC. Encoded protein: CASTFVRDRGFGYTF.

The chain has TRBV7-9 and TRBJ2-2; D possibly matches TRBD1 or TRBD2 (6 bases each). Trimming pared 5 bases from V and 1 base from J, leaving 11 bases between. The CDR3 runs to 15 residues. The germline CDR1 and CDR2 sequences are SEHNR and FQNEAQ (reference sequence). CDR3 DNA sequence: TGTGCCAGCAGCCCGGAGGGGGGGAACACCGGGGAGCTGTTTTTT. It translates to CASSPEGGNTGELFF.

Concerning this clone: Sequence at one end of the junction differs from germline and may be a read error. The CDR3: CASSSSVVSYNEQFF. CDR3 sequence (DNA): TGTGCTAGCAGCTCCAGCGTTGTATCCTACAATGAGCAGTTCTTC. The chain is built from TRBV7-7 and TRBJ2-1; no definite D call. The germline V gene encodes CDR1 SSHAT and CDR2 FNYEAQ (reference sequence). The CDR3 consists of 15 residues. The variable domain in full, with the rest retrieved from reference TRBV7-7 and TRBJ2-1, is GAGVSQSPRYKVTKRGQDVTLRCDPISSHATLYWYQQALGQGPEFLTYFNYEAQPDKSGLPSDRFSAERPEGSISTLTIQRTEQRDSAMYRCASSSSVVSYNEQFFGPGTRLTVL.

DNA of the CDR3: TGCAGCGTTGCGGAAGGGGGGTTAACTAATGAAAAACTGTTTTTT. Translating it yields CSVAEGGLTNEKLFF. The gene calls are TRBV29-1 and TRBJ1-4, with D possibly being TRBD1 (6 bases). Germline lookup yields CDR1 SQVTM and CDR2 ANQGSEA. The CDR3 length is 15 residues. The V end lost 4 bases, the J end lost 1 base, and 13 bases lay between the germline ends.

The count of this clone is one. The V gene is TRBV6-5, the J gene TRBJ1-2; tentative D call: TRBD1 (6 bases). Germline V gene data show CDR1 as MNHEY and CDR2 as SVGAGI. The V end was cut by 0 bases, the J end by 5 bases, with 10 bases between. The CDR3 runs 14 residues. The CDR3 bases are TGTGCCAGCAGTTACTCCAGGGGCGATTATGGCTACACCTTC. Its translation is CASSYSRGDYGYTF.

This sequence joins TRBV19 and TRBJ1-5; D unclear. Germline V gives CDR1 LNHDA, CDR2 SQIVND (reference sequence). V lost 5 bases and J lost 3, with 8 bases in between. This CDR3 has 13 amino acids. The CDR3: CASSSASNQPQHF. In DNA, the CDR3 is TGTGCCAGTAGTTCCGCCTCCAATCAGCCCCAGCATTTT.

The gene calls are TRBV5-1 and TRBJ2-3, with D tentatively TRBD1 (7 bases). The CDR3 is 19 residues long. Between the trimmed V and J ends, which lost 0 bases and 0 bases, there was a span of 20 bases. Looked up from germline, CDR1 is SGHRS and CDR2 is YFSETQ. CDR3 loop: CASSLETGMEGTSTDTQYF. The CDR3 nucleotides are TGCGCCAGCAGCTTGGAGACAGGGATGGAGGGGACTAGCACAGATACGCAGTATTTT.

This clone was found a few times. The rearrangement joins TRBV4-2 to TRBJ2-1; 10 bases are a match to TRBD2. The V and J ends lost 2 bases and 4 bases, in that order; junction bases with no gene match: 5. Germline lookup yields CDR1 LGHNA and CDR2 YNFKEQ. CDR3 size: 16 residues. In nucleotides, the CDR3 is TGTGCCAGCAGCCAACTAGCGGGGGTGACTTACAATGAGCAGTTCTTC. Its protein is CASSQLAGVTYNEQFF.

CDR3 amino acids: CASSLEATLSGNTIYF. CDR3 nucleotide sequence: TGTGCCAGCAGCTTAGAGGCGACACTCAGTGGAAACACCATATATTTT. The chain links TRBV7-6 to TRBJ1-3; D is undetermined. The CDR3 is made up of 16 amino acids. V dropped 1 base and J dropped 3 bases, with 13 bases sitting between them. CDR1 is SGHVS, CDR2 FNYEAQ, per germline. Filled out from reference TRBV7-6 and TRBJ1-3, the complete variable domain reads GAGVSQSPRYKVTKRGQDVALRCDPISGHVSLYWYRQALGQGPEFLTYFNYEAQQDKSGLPNDRFSAERPEGSISTLTIQRTEQRDSAMYRCASSLEATLSGNTIYFGEGSWLTVV.

The CDR3 nucleotides read TGTGCCAGCAGCTCCCAGGGGGCCGACCCCTACGAGCAGTACTTC. Amino acid sequence: CASSSQGADPYEQYF. The rearrangement links TRBV5-6 to TRBJ2-7, with TRBD1 identical over 8 bases. The V gene's germline CDR1 is SGHDT and CDR2 YYEEEE. The CDR3 has 15 amino acids. The V and J ends lost 3 bases and 2 bases, in that order; junction bases with no gene match: 7.

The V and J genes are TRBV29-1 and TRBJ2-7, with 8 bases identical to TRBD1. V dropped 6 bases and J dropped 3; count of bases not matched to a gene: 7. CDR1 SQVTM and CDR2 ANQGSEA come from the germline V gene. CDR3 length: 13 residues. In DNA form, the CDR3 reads TGCAGCGTGGAGGGACAGGCGGACTACGAGCAGTACTTC. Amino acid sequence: CSVEGQADYEQYF.

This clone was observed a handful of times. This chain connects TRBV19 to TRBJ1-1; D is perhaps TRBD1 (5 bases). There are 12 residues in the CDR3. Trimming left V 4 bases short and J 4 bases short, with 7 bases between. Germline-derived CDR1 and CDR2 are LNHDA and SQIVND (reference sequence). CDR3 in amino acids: CASSRGGTEAFF. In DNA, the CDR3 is TGTGCCAGTAGTAGGGGGGGCACTGAAGCTTTCTTT.

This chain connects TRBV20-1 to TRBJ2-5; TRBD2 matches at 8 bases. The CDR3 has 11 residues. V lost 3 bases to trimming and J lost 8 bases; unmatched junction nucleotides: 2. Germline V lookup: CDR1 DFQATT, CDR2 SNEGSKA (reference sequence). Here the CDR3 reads CSASTSGTQYF. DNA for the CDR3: TGCAGTGCTAGCACTAGCGGAACCCAGTACTTC.